The 11 T cell receptor beta chains listed next were all sequenced from one sample in a study of cytomegalovirus exposure and HLA in healthy donors. TCRdb's table, derived via immunoSEQ multiplex PCR, lists solely in-frame clones and lacks some. The table includes more than 250,000 clones, about nine tenths detected once. The material sequenced was PBMCs. The receptor set was obtained from a woman under 30 in good health and CMV-seronegative.

The chain has TRBV6-5 and TRBJ2-1; TRBD2 matches 10 bases. Germline V gene lookup returns CDR1 MNHEY and CDR2 SVGAGI. The ends lost 6 bases at V and 4 bases at J; junction bases unmatched: 6. The length of the CDR3 is 15 residues. CDR3 nucleotide sequence: TGTGCCAGCAGGCCGGGACTAGCGAGATACAATGAGCAGTTCTTC. It codes for CASRPGLARYNEQFF.

The V and J genes are TRBV7-6 and TRBJ2-7, with 9 positions matching TRBD1. Germline lookup yields CDR1 SGHVS and CDR2 FNYEAQ. V lost 1 base and J lost 6; bases outside the gene matches: 4. CDR3 size: 14 residues. CDR3 protein: CASSLVGTGIEQYF. The CDR3 nucleotides read TGTGCCAGCAGCTTAGTCGGGACAGGGATCGAGCAGTACTTC.

CDR3 protein: CASSPQGNQPQHF. The CDR3 DNA is TGTGCCAGCTCGCCGCAGGGGAATCAGCCCCAGCATTTT. The chain is built from TRBV18 and TRBJ1-5, with a tentative D call TRBD1 (6 bases). The CDR3 has 13 amino acids. V was shortened by 6 bases and J by 4 bases, with 10 bases between the two germline ends. Germline V CDR1 and CDR2: KGHSH, LQKENI.

This sequence joins TRBV18 and TRBJ2-5, with D possibly TRBD2 on 5 matching bases. CDR1 is KGHSH, CDR2 LQKENI, per germline. CDR3 length: 13 amino acids. Trimming stripped 6 bases from V and 0 bases from J, with 8 bases between. This CDR3 is CASSPGYQETQYF. The DNA of the CDR3 is TGTGCCAGCTCCCCGGGGTACCAAGAGACCCAGTACTTC.

The CDR3 nucleotides are TGTGCCAGCAGTGAACTCAGGTTCAAGTACTTC. This gives the protein CASSELRFKYF. The chain employs TRBV6-1 and TRBJ2-7, with D hard to call. The length of the CDR3 is 11 residues. Trimming left V 2 bases short and J 11 bases short, with 10 bases between. Germline-derived CDR1 and CDR2 are MNHNS and SASEGT.

The count of this clone is one. The chain recombines TRBV10-3 with TRBJ1-1; D gene uncertain. The V gene's germline CDR1 is ENHRY and CDR2 SYGVKD. The CDR3 has 13 residues. V lost 4 bases and J 0 bases, leaving 6 bases between the germline ends. CDR3 in amino acids: CAISVDLNTEAFF. DNA for the CDR3: TGTGCCATCAGTGTGGACTTGAACACTGAAGCTTTCTTT.

This chain uses TRBV28 with TRBJ1-3; D gene ambiguous. The germline CDR1 and CDR2 sequences are MDHEN and SYDVKM. This CDR3 is built from 12 residues. V shed 7 bases and J shed 8 bases, with 12 bases lying between them. The CDR3 reads CASKTSSDTIYF. The CDR3 region has the DNA TGTGCCAGCAAGACATCTTCTGACACCATATATTTT.

This chain links TRBV18 with TRBJ1-2, with D perhaps TRBD1 (6 bases). The CDR3 has 13 residues. Trimming stripped 4 bases from V and 3 bases from J, with 9 bases between. Germline CDR1 is KGHSH and CDR2 is LQKENI. CDR3 sequence reads: CASSRGGDYGYTF. CDR3 sequence (DNA): TGTGCCAGCTCACGAGGGGGGGACTATGGCTACACCTTC.

The chain has TRBV29-1 and TRBJ2-7, with a weak D call TRBD1 (5 bases). Germline CDR1 is SQVTM and CDR2 is ANQGSEA. This CDR3 contains 13 residues. The V end lost 6 bases, the J end lost 3 bases, and 15 bases lay between the germline ends. CDR3 sequence reads: CSVRTDTNYEQYF. The DNA for the CDR3 is TGCAGCGTCAGGACGGACACCAACTACGAGCAGTACTTC.

CDR3 loop: CASSHLAGEFF. The CDR3 region has the DNA TGTGCCAGCAGCCACCTAGCTGGCGAGTTCTTC. The V call is TRBV28, the J call TRBJ2-1, with a possible D match to TRBD2 (5 bases). The CDR3 is 11 amino acids. Per the germline V gene, CDR1 is MDHEN and CDR2 is SYDVKM. V gave up 6 bases and J gave up 14 bases, with 14 bases separating them.

V and J are TRBV5-4 and TRBJ2-1; maybe TRBD2 (5 bases). Deletions cut 4 bases from V and 0 bases from J, with 8 bases between. CDR3 length: 14 residues. The V gene's germline CDR1 is SGHNT and CDR2 YYREEE (reference sequence). The CDR3 sequence is CASSPRGSYNEQFF. The CDR3 DNA follows: TGTGCCAGCAGCCCACGGGGCTCCTACAATGAGCAGTTCTTC.